A selection of T cell receptor beta chains follows, all from one sample in a study of patients and donors after allogeneic stem cell transplantation. TCRdb recomputed calls from the RT-PCR reads with MiXCR, one row per CDR3 protein. The sample lists about 230,000 distinct CDR3 sequences, roughly 15% occurring once. The source material was blood, either unsorted or a sorted T cell fraction (not recorded which). The receptor source for this set is a human donor who was either an allogeneic HSCT recipient or a stem cell or donor lymphocyte infusion donor (not recorded which). It is not recorded whose cells these are; they may come from a transplant donor. Both conserved end residues are trimmed from each CDR3. The order of the fields is V gene, clone size, CDR3 protein. Clone size is shown for a subset of rows, as once, few, many or a class of expanded clone.

TRBV20-1 | - | SAGTGQGSYEQY
TRBV5-4 | few | ASSLPTTNEQF
TRBV7-6 | - | ASSLAPEYEQY
TRBV7-6 | - | ASSGLTQETQY
TRBV6-1 | - | ASTEGTSYEQY
TRBV10-3 | few | AISTRGRDTEAF
TRBV4-2 | - | ASSQPGLQETQY
TRBV3-1 | few | ASSPQAGEQETQY
TRBV20-1 | many | SALGERGLDTQY
TRBV29-1 | many | SVETTGELF
TRBV7-2 | few | ASSLAGAGSVGTDTQY
TRBV10-3 | - | AISESQSGRVYGYT